The clone carrying this TCR beta chain was seen many times. Its antigen is unknown. The data were obtained in a study of regulatory T cells in long-lasting Graves disease. Study-wide background: Recently diagnosed Graves' patients had received antithyroid drugs for under 3 months.

Arm-PCR of CDR3 regions with iRepertoire HTBI primers generated TCR beta libraries. One entry per CDR3 protein results from TCRdb running MiXCR on the multiplex PCR reads. The sample shows approximately 300,000 distinct CDR3 sequences, 15% to 20% of them seen only once. Findings and caveats of the study: TCR diversity was lower in persistent than newly diagnosed Graves' disease. Patients with persistent disease shared 2,500 to 3,500 public clonotypes, outpacing the approximately 920 shared by new patients. The researchers studied only peripheral blood, not thyroid tissue.

Germline assignment: CDR1 KGHSH and CDR2 LQKENI. J gave up 4 bases and V 3 bases, and 3 bases lay outside the gene matches. The CDR3 totals 13 residues. Regarding time point: newly diagnosed GD, antithyroid drugs for less than 3 months. RNA isolated from PBMCs was used to make the TCR library. This rearrangement joins TRBV18 to TRBJ2-7, with TRBD1 matching over 7 bases. The source of this sequence is a female donor with Graves disease. This specimen consisted of peripheral blood mononuclear cells (PBMCs), obtained at new diagnosis, from a patient treated with antithyroid drugs. The CDR3, as DNA: TGTGCCAGCTCACCGGGCAGGGGGTACGAGCAGTACTTC. Translating gives CASSPGRGYEQYF.